These 30 T cell receptor beta chains came from one sample sequenced in a study of cytomegalovirus exposure and HLA in healthy donors. With 60 Vbeta and 13 Jbeta primers, the PCR was carried out. The protocol was immunoSEQ multiplex PCR, while the TCRdb copy is restricted to in-frame clones and leaves out a portion. The sample consists of about 170,000 clones, around 62% of them appearing once. The sequenced material came from PBMCs. These receptor sequences come from a man aged 35-49 years in good health and CMV-seronegative.

The V gene is TRBV19, the J gene TRBJ1-2; D possibly corresponds to TRBD1 (5 bases). Germline V gene sequence: CDR1 LNHDA, CDR2 SQIVND (reference sequence). This CDR3 is 15 amino acids long. Trimming removed 7 bases from V and 8 bases from J, with 23 bases in between. In DNA, the CDR3 is TGTGCCAGTACAGAGACAGCCATTAGCGGGTACGGCTACACCTTC. Protein sequence: CASTETAISGYGYTF.

This clone was seen only a few times. CDR3 amino acids: CASSFRLAGNNEQFF. As DNA, the CDR3 is TGCGCCAGCAGCTTCAGACTAGCGGGGAACAATGAGCAGTTCTTC. This chain joins TRBV5-1 and TRBJ2-1; 11 nucleotides line up with TRBD2. The length of the CDR3 is 15 residues. Trimming cost V 2 bases and J 5 bases; bases outside gene matches: 3. The V gene's germline CDR1 is SGHRS and CDR2 YFSETQ.

The chain carries TRBV29-1 and TRBJ1-1; a possible D gene is TRBD1 (5 bases). Germline values: CDR1 SQVTM, CDR2 ANQGSEA. V was shortened by 7 bases and J by 4 bases, with 19 bases between the two germline ends. This CDR3 comprises 14 residues. The CDR3 coding sequence is TGCAGCGGCGCAAGCAGGGAAAGGGTCACTGAAGCTTTCTTT. Translating gives CSGASRERVTEAFF.

V usage is TRBV11-1 and J usage is TRBJ1-5; 7 nucleotides match TRBD1. J gave up 7 bases and V 2 bases, and 5 bases lay outside the gene matches. Germline CDR1 is SGHAT and CDR2 is FQDESV (reference sequence). There are 14 residues in the CDR3. In nucleotides, the CDR3 is TGTGCCAGCAGCTTAAGGGGGCCGATGCAGCCCCAGCATTTT. It codes for CASSLRGPMQPQHF.

The chain carries TRBV5-5 and TRBJ2-3; 8 nucleotides line up with TRBD2. Germline-derived CDR1 and CDR2 are SGHKS and YYEKEE (reference sequence). The V gene end was trimmed by 3 bases and the J gene end by 5 bases; junction bases not matched to a gene: 11. The CDR3 is 16 residues long. CDR3 in DNA: TGTGCCAGCAGCTCCCCCTTGCGGGAGGCAGGAGATACGCAGTATTTT. Translated, it gives CASSSPLREAGDTQYF.

This sequence joins TRBV30 and TRBJ2-4; 8 bases fit TRBD1. This CDR3 has 14 residues. After removal of 2 bases from V and 10 bases from J, the junction contained 10 bases not matched to a gene. Per the germline V gene, CDR1 is GTSNPN and CDR2 is SVGIG (reference sequence). In DNA, the CDR3 is TGTGCCTGGAGTCCGATATCGTGGGACAGGATTCAGTACTTC. Translation: CAWSPISWDRIQYF.

This clone turned up a few times. One end of the junction fails to match germline, which may point to a read error. CDR3 sequence reads: CAISEDDLGGSF. The CDR3, as DNA: TGTGCCATCAGTGAGGATGATCTAGGGGGAAGCTTC. The rearrangement joins TRBV10-3 to TRBJ2-7; a possible D gene is TRBD1 (6 bases). CDR1 ENHRY and CDR2 SYGVKD come from the germline V gene. The CDR3 totals 12 residues.

This clone is a singleton in its sample. Other DNA sequences in the sample encode the same CDR3. The chain is built from TRBV7-2 and TRBJ2-1, with 8 positions matching TRBD1. CDR1 is SGHTA, CDR2 FQGNSA, per germline. Trimming cost V 2 bases and J 4 bases; bases outside gene matches: 4. The CDR3 is 15 residues long. CDR3 nucleotides: TGTGCCAGCAGCTTATCAGGGGGCGCGTACAATGAGCAGTTCTTC. This gives the protein CASSLSGGAYNEQFF.

V and J are TRBV18 and TRBJ2-5, with TRBD2 matching 9 bases. With V trimmed by 5 bases and J by 0 bases, 4 bases remained unmatched. Per germline, CDR1 KGHSH and CDR2 LQKENI. The CDR3 spans 15 residues. This chain's CDR3 is CASSSGTSYQETQYF. CDR3 DNA: TGTGCCAGCTCATCCGGGACTAGCTACCAAGAGACCCAGTACTTC.

This chain links TRBV7-8 with TRBJ2-7; 7 bases match TRBD2. The CDR3 contains 17 residues. The ends lost 4 bases at V and 3 bases at J; junction bases unmatched: 15. Looked up from germline, CDR1 is SGHVS and CDR2 is FQNEAQ. The CDR3 DNA reads as TGTGCCAGCAGCTCTCCTTCGGGCGGGAGCATTGACTACGAGCAGTACTTC. Amino acids: CASSSPSGGSIDYEQYF.

The chain joins TRBV5-4 to TRBJ2-1; D ambiguous. Trimming took off 4 bases at V and 1 base at J, with 12 bases between the two ends. There are 15 residues in the CDR3. Germline V lookup: CDR1 SGHNT, CDR2 YYREEE (reference sequence). The CDR3 reads CASSSQTGSYNEQFF. Here the CDR3 DNA reads TGTGCCAGCAGCAGCCAGACTGGGTCCTACAATGAGCAGTTCTTC.

This chain connects TRBV6-1 to TRBJ2-3, with 9 nucleotides matching TRBD2. The CDR3 runs 18 residues. With V trimmed by 2 bases and J by 1 base, 10 bases remained unmatched. CDR1 and CDR2 (germline): MNHNS, SASEGT. CDR3: CASSERAGGPLGTDTQYF. CDR3 nucleotide sequence: TGTGCCAGCAGTGAAAGGGCGGGAGGGCCCCTTGGCACAGATACGCAGTATTTT.

On this clone itself: Distinct nucleotide sequences in the sample also encode this CDR3. This rearrangement joins TRBV5-1 to TRBJ2-5, with 9 positions matching TRBD1. CDR3 size: 14 residues. V gave up 4 bases and J gave up 5 bases; unmatched junction bases: 6. Germline CDR1 SGHRS, CDR2 YFSETQ. The CDR3 sequence: CASSTTGGGETQYF. As DNA, the CDR3 is TGCGCCAGCAGCACTACAGGGGGCGGTGAGACCCAGTACTTC.

The V and J genes are TRBV5-1 and TRBJ2-7; 11 bases agree with TRBD1. The ends lost 5 bases at V and 5 bases at J; junction bases unmatched: 9. The CDR3 totals 15 residues. Germline V gene lookup returns CDR1 SGHRS and CDR2 YFSETQ. CDR3 DNA: TGCGCCAGCAGAAGGACAGGGGGCGTGGAAGACGAGCAGTACTTC. It encodes CASRRTGGVEDEQYF.

This clone came up a few times. The J gene is TRBJ1-5, the V gene TRBV19, with TRBD1 as a possible D gene (6 bases). The germline V and J ends were trimmed by 5 bases and 4 bases, with 15 bases remaining between them. The CDR3 runs to 15 residues. Germline loops: CDR1 LNHDA, CDR2 SQIVND (reference sequence). CDR3 DNA: TGTGCCAGTAGTGATTCCCAGGGGCGGAATCAGCCCCAGCATTTT. Amino acids: CASSDSQGRNQPQHF.

The gene calls are TRBV5-6 and TRBJ2-2; no clear D gene. This CDR3 spans 15 amino acids. The V end was cut by 3 bases, the J end by 1 base, with 10 bases between. Germline CDR1 SGHDT, CDR2 YYEEEE. As DNA, the CDR3 is TGTGCCAGCAGCTCCGCCTGGAGGAACACCGGGGAGCTGTTTTTT. Its protein is CASSSAWRNTGELFF.

The rearrangement links TRBV19 to TRBJ2-1; 8 bases map to TRBD1. Germline lookup yields CDR1 LNHDA and CDR2 SQIVND (reference sequence). The length of the CDR3 is 15 residues. The trim removed 3 bases at V and 2 bases at J, leaving 3 bases unmatched. The CDR3 spells CASSMDRDTYNEQFF. The CDR3 nucleotides are TGTGCCAGTAGTATGGACAGGGATACCTACAATGAGCAGTTCTTC.

The V and J genes are TRBV7-2 and TRBJ2-5, with D possibly TRBD2 on 6 matching bases. Trimming took 4 bases from V and 2 from J, leaving 17 bases between them. From germline, CDR1 is SGHTA and CDR2 FQGNSA. This CDR3 is 16 amino acids long. The CDR3 nucleotides are TGTGCCAGCAGCTCCCAACCGACTAGTTGGCAAGAGACCCAGTACTTC. It specifies CASSSQPTSWQETQYF.

V usage is TRBV15 and J usage is TRBJ2-3; the match to TRBD2 covers 10 bases. Germline CDR1 and CDR2: LNHNV and YYDKDF (reference sequence). The length of the CDR3 is 14 residues. Unmatched junction bases numbered 3, after V lost 5 bases and J lost 4 bases. The CDR3 spells CATSGSGRPDTQYF. In DNA, the CDR3 is TGTGCCACCAGCGGTAGCGGGAGGCCAGATACGCAGTATTTT.

This rearrangement joins TRBV7-3 to TRBJ2-6; 9 bases line up with TRBD2. V was pared by 1 base and J by 4 bases, with 2 bases of the junction left unmatched. Germline lookup yields CDR1 SGHTA and CDR2 FQGTGA. CDR3 length: 16 residues. CDR3 loop: CASSLSLAGGANVLTF. The CDR3 DNA follows: TGTGCCAGCAGCTTAAGTCTAGCGGGAGGGGCCAACGTCCTGACTTTC.

The chain employs TRBV12-5 and TRBJ2-3, with D perhaps matching TRBD1 (6 bases). V lost 6 bases, J lost 7 bases, and 11 bases lay in between. This CDR3 spans 12 amino acids. Germline assignment: CDR1 LGHNT and CDR2 FRNRAP. The CDR3 DNA sequence: TGTGCTAGTGGACCCACAGGGTATACGCAGTATTTT. Translated: CASGPTGYTQYF.

This clone came up a few times. The chain combines TRBV5-1 with TRBJ2-7; D may be TRBD2 (6 bases). Germline lookup yields CDR1 SGHRS and CDR2 YFSETQ. The CDR3 covers 15 residues. Deletions cut 3 bases from V and 5 bases from J, with 18 bases between. The CDR3 sequence: CASSSRGRDFNEQYF. CDR3 nucleotides: TGCGCCAGCAGCTCCCGCGGCAGGGACTTTAACGAGCAGTACTTC.

The chain recombines TRBV7-9 with TRBJ2-7; D is possibly TRBD2 (5 bases). V lost 8 bases and J 7 bases, leaving 9 bases between the germline ends. Germline V gene lookup returns CDR1 SEHNR and CDR2 FQNEAQ (reference sequence). The CDR3 loop spans 10 amino acids. The CDR3 region has the DNA TGTGCCAGCGAGGGTGGGGAGCAGTACTTC. It specifies CASEGGEQYF.

Turning to this clone: The limits of the CDR3 on the DNA are not certain, so only TCRdb's listed CDR3 is given. The chain carries TRBV6-1 and TRBJ2-7; no check of the table's D call, TRBD1, against the DNA was made. The CDR3 has 14 amino acids, counting both end residues. Per the germline V gene, CDR1 is MNHNS and CDR2 is SASEGT. Here the CDR3 reads CASILDRVQGEQYF.

This chain uses TRBV29-1 with TRBJ2-1; 12 positions match TRBD2. The CDR3 extends over 18 amino acids. V lost 3 bases, J lost 0 bases, and 9 bases stayed unmatched. CDR1 SQVTM and CDR2 ANQGSEA come from the germline V gene. CDR3 residues: CSVDGLAGGKSSYNEQFF. The CDR3 DNA reads as TGCAGCGTTGACGGCCTAGCGGGGGGGAAAAGCTCCTACAATGAGCAGTTCTTC.

With respect to this clone: The junction and the germline gene differ at one end; a read error may be behind it. This sequence joins TRBV7-9 and TRBJ1-1, with 8 nucleotides matching TRBD1. Germline V CDR1 and CDR2: SEHNR, FQNEAQ (reference sequence). CDR3 length: 17 residues. For the CDR3, the DNA is TGTTCCAGCAGCTTGCAGGGGGCGGCTAGCCCGAACACTGAAGCTTTCTTT. It is translated as CSSSLQGAASPNTEAFF.

This clone was found a few times. The chain links TRBV10-3 to TRBJ2-6, with a weak D call TRBD1 (5 bases). The V and J ends lost 2 bases and 3 bases respectively, with 11 bases between them. The CDR3 has 16 amino acids. From germline, CDR1 is ENHRY and CDR2 SYGVKD. CDR3 in amino acids: CAISEGRVDGANVLTF. The CDR3, as DNA: TGTGCCATCAGTGAGGGCAGGGTAGATGGGGCCAACGTCCTGACTTTC.

The rearrangement links TRBV5-1 to TRBJ2-5, with a possible D match to TRBD2 (6 bases). Between the trimmed V and J ends, which lost 2 bases and 6 bases, there was a span of 11 bases. This CDR3 spans 13 amino acids. Germline lookup yields CDR1 SGHRS and CDR2 YFSETQ. As DNA, the CDR3 is TGCGCCAGCAGCTTCTCTAGCGCGAAGACCCAGTACTTC. Its translation: CASSFSSAKTQYF.

The rearrangement uses TRBV19 and TRBJ2-7; tentative D call: TRBD1 (6 bases). The CDR3 contains 13 residues. CDR1 and CDR2 (germline): LNHDA, SQIVND (reference sequence). The germline V and J ends were trimmed by 4 bases and 2 bases, with 9 bases remaining between them. CDR3 nucleotides: TGTGCCAGTAGTACGGACAGAACCTACGAGCAGTACTTC. It codes for CASSTDRTYEQYF.

This clone was detected only a few times. The chain carries TRBV6-6 and TRBJ1-2; D not resolved. The length of the CDR3 is 13 residues. The germline gives CDR1 MNHNY, CDR2 SVGAGI (reference sequence). Deletions cut 2 bases from V and 8 bases from J, with 12 bases between. CDR3 protein: CASSYLVAEGYTF. CDR3 DNA sequence: TGTGCCAGCAGTTACCTCGTGGCGGAAGGCTACACCTTC.